This note documents a single TCR beta chain sequence. The CDR3 loop spans 17 amino acids. Germline-derived CDR1 and CDR2 are LNHDA and SQIVND (reference sequence). V was pared by 5 bases and J by 5 bases, with 10 bases of the junction left unmatched. This record comes from a study of cytomegalovirus exposure and HLA in healthy donors. PCR was performed using 60 Vbeta and 13 Jbeta primers. Here immunoSEQ multiplex PCR was the method, and the copy in TCRdb shows in-frame clones only, minus some. The sample records around 220,000 clones, over 75% being singletons. The clonotype was recovered from a man aged 18-30 years in good health and CMV-seronegative. The material sequenced was PBMCs. This chain connects TRBV19 to TRBJ2-1; 12 nucleotides agree with TRBD2. The CDR3 DNA reads as TGTGCCAGTAGTCTCCGGACTAGCGGGATTGGGGACAATGAGCAGTTCTTC. Its protein is CASSLRTSGIGDNEQFF.